This TCR beta chain is drawn from a study of T cell responses to AZD1222 COVID-19 vaccine. Regarding the study as a whole: Repertoires were sampled only after the peak T cell response. Spike-specific TCRs gained breadth and depth after people received two AZD1222 doses.

Notes on this clone: The antigen remains unidentified. At one boundary the junction diverges from the germline segment, which might be a read error.

Germline assignment: CDR1 SGHVS and CDR2 FQNEAQ. This CDR3 has 15 amino acids. TCRdb keeps only in-frame clones here, not all; method: immunoSEQ multiplex PCR. This sample has 120,000 or so clones; nearly 90% occur once, and the top ten carry approximately 3.5%. The chain couples TRBV7-8 to TRBJ1-2; 9 nucleotides agree with TRBD1. This sample comprised peripheral blood, obtained on day 0 of AZD1222 vaccination. The clonotype originates from an adult in good health. The CDR3 DNA reads TGTGCCAGCAGCTTAGCTTCGACCGGGACAGGGAACCTAGCCTTC. Encoded protein: CASSLASTGTGNLAF.